Below are 8 T cell receptor beta chains sequenced from a single sample in a study of technical replicates of blood from a handful of donors. Using immunoSEQ multiplex PCR, the repertoire was profiled, and TCRdb retains in-frame clones only, with some absent. The sample shows over 60,000 clones, over 85% of them seen only once. Sequenced: PBMCs. These receptors came from a human donor in good health. Some clones in this sample may be carry-over from other donors' samples.

V usage is TRBV4-2 and J usage is TRBJ2-2, with TRBD2 matching 7 bases. Germline assignment: CDR1 LGHNA and CDR2 YNFKEQ. J gave up 7 bases and V 5 bases, and 10 bases lay outside the gene matches. The CDR3 is 15 amino acids. Here the CDR3 DNA reads TGTGCCAGCAGCGGATCGGGAGGTGCGGGCGGGGAGCTGTTTTTT. Translating gives CASSGSGGAGGELFF.

This sequence joins TRBV7-7 and TRBJ2-5; 8 nucleotides align to TRBD1. This CDR3 is 13 amino acids long. Germline V gene sequence: CDR1 SSHAT, CDR2 FNYEAQ (reference sequence). Trimming at V came to 5 bases and at J to 5 bases, leaving 4 bases not matched to a gene. CDR3 nucleotide sequence: TGTGCCAGCAGCCCTGACAGGGGCGAGACCCAGTACTTC. It translates to CASSPDRGETQYF.

The rearrangement links TRBV7-8 to TRBJ2-3; D is unresolved. Germline V gene lookup returns CDR1 SGHVS and CDR2 FQNEAQ. Deletions cut 1 base from V and 5 bases from J, with 10 bases between. The CDR3 totals 14 residues. The CDR3 reads CASSLVRLGDTQYF. The CDR3 DNA reads as TGTGCCAGCAGCTTAGTGCGGTTAGGAGATACGCAGTATTTT.

This clone was detected only a few times. This CDR3 is CASSINSNTEAFF. The CDR3 nucleotides are TGTGCCAGTAGTATTAACAGCAACACTGAAGCTTTCTTT. V gene TRBV19 combines with J gene TRBJ1-1; no firm D call. Trimming removed 3 bases from V and 2 bases from J, with 7 bases in between. This CDR3 is built from 13 residues. Looked up from germline, CDR1 is LNHDA and CDR2 is SQIVND (reference sequence).

This clone showed up just a few times. This rearrangement joins TRBV13 to TRBJ2-7; 16 bases match TRBD2. There are 21 residues in the CDR3. Germline CDR1 reads PRHDT; CDR2 reads FYEKMQ (reference sequence). Trimming took 1 base from V and 0 from J; bases not matched to a gene: 12. CDR3 coding DNA: TGTGCCAGCAGCTTAGATGTCCCCGGGACTAGCGGGAGGGCGATCTCCTACGAGCAGTACTTC. Its protein product is CASSLDVPGTSGRAISYEQYF.

The chain joins TRBV7-2 to TRBJ2-2; 12 bases are a match to TRBD2. CDR1 SGHTA and CDR2 FQGNSA come from the germline V gene. V dropped 5 bases and J dropped 7; count of bases not matched to a gene: 8. There are 16 residues in the CDR3. CDR3 nucleotide sequence: TGTGCCAGCAGCCCAGGACTAGCGGGATCGATCGGGGAGCTGTTTTTT. Encoded protein: CASSPGLAGSIGELFF.

The rearrangement joins TRBV9 to TRBJ2-7; 8 bases agree with TRBD2. CDR1 is SGDLS and CDR2 is YYNGEE in the germline V gene. The V gene end was trimmed by 4 bases and the J gene end by 5 bases; junction bases not matched to a gene: 11. The CDR3 loop spans 15 amino acids. The CDR3 reads CASSRTGGKGDEQYF. CDR3 in DNA: TGTGCCAGCAGCCGGACGGGAGGGAAGGGGGACGAGCAGTACTTC. Together with reference TRBV9 and TRBJ2-7, the CDR3 gives the full variable domain: DSGVTQTPKHLITATGQRVTLRCSPRSGDLSVYWYQQSLDQGLQFLIQYYNGEERAKGNILERFSAQQFPDLHSELNLSSLELGDSALYFCASSRTGGKGDEQYFGPGTRLTVT.

V and J are TRBV5-1 and TRBJ1-1, with 7 positions matching TRBD1. V dropped 0 bases and J dropped 5; count of bases not matched to a gene: 10. The V gene's germline CDR1 is SGHRS and CDR2 YFSETQ. This CDR3 region has 16 residues. The CDR3 sequence is CASSLGADRAWTEAFF. CDR3 nucleotides: TGCGCCAGCAGCTTGGGGGCCGACAGGGCATGGACTGAAGCTTTCTTT.